Each of the 15 T cell receptor beta chains below was sequenced from the same sample in a study of radiotherapy plus CTLA-4 blockade in lung cancer. The protocol was immunoSEQ multiplex PCR, while the TCRdb copy is restricted to in-frame clones and leaves out a portion. The profile shows about 48,000 clones, roughly 80% of them singletons. The starting material was peripheral blood, obtained from a patient treated with radiotherapy plus ipilimumab. Receptors were obtained from a human donor with non-small cell lung cancer who had stable disease on radiotherapy plus ipilimumab.

This clone was recorded a few times. The CDR3 nucleotides read TGCGCCAGCAGCCCCGGTTGGGGGGACACTGAAGCTTTCTTT. Translating it yields CASSPGWGDTEAFF. The chain links TRBV5-1 to TRBJ1-1, with a tentative D call TRBD1 (5 bases). CDR1 and CDR2 (germline): SGHRS, YFSETQ. This CDR3 has 14 amino acids. Trimming shortened V by 4 bases and J by 3 bases, and 13 bases separated the two germline ends.

This chain uses TRBV2 with TRBJ1-2; no firm D call. Deletions cut 7 bases from V and 4 bases from J, with 10 bases between. There are 12 residues in the CDR3. Germline V lookup: CDR1 SNHLY, CDR2 FYNNEI. CDR3 region: CASIGIGYGYTF. CDR3 in DNA: TGTGCCAGCATTGGCATTGGCTATGGCTACACCTTC.

The chain couples TRBV29-1 to TRBJ2-7; no clear D gene. V gave up 4 bases and J gave up 2 bases, with 12 bases separating them. The CDR3 covers 13 residues. The germline CDR1 and CDR2 sequences are SQVTM and ANQGSEA. The CDR3 is CSVGSISAYEQYF. CDR3 coding DNA: TGCAGCGTTGGCTCCATCTCAGCCTACGAGCAGTACTTC.

The chain recombines TRBV6-5 with TRBJ1-5; TRBD1 matches 7 bases. CDR3 length: 14 amino acids. In germline, CDR1 is MNHEY, CDR2 SVGAGI. With 5 bases clipped from V and 1 base from J, the junction kept 2 bases outside the gene matches. The CDR3 sequence: CASSTQGSNQPQHF. CDR3 in DNA: TGTGCCAGCAGTACACAGGGGAGCAATCAGCCCCAGCATTTT.

The chain joins TRBV28 to TRBJ2-1; TRBD2 matches 9 bases. This CDR3 has 11 residues. Per germline, CDR1 MDHEN and CDR2 SYDVKM. With 3 bases clipped from V and 13 bases from J, the junction kept 1 base outside the gene matches. CDR3 in amino acids: CASSFSGGQFF. CDR3 nucleotide sequence: TGTGCCAGCAGTTTTAGCGGGGGCCAGTTCTTC.

The chain employs TRBV5-6 and TRBJ2-5; D might be TRBD2 (5 bases). The germline gives CDR1 SGHDT, CDR2 YYEEEE. The CDR3 runs 16 residues. The V gene lost 1 base and the J gene lost 2 bases, with 15 bases spanning the gap. The CDR3 sequence: CASSLFLVGVQETQYF. The CDR3, as DNA: TGTGCCAGCAGCTTGTTCCTGGTCGGGGTACAAGAGACCCAGTACTTC.

This clone was detected once. The CDR3 is CATSRDRETQYF. The CDR3 coding sequence is TGTGCCACCAGCAGAGATCGGGAGACCCAGTACTTC. The chain has TRBV15 and TRBJ2-5, with no clear D. Trimming left V 0 bases short and J 5 bases short, with 4 bases between. The CDR3 totals 12 residues. Germline V gene sequence: CDR1 LNHNV, CDR2 YYDKDF (reference sequence).

The chain employs TRBV5-4 and TRBJ2-3; 10 nucleotides match TRBD2. CDR1 and CDR2 from the germline V gene are SGHNT and YYREEE (reference sequence). CDR3 length: 15 amino acids. The J segment lost 2 bases and the V segment lost 4 bases, leaving 4 bases of the junction unmatched. CDR3 DNA: TGTGCCAGCAGCCCCAGCGGGAGGGACACAGATACGCAGTATTTT. This gives the protein CASSPSGRDTDTQYF.

The chain joins TRBV18 to TRBJ1-1, with 8 bases lining up with TRBD1. The germline V gene has CDR1 KGHSH and CDR2 LQKENI. V was clipped by 3 bases and J by 3 bases; unmatched bases: 9. The CDR3 is made up of 16 amino acids. CDR3 region: CASSPNAGGADTEAFF. CDR3 sequence (DNA): TGTGCCAGCTCACCCAATGCAGGGGGCGCGGACACTGAAGCTTTCTTT.

The V call is TRBV7-9, the J call TRBJ2-5, with TRBD2 matching over 10 bases. The V gene end was trimmed by 3 bases and the J gene end by 10 bases; junction bases not matched to a gene: 5. The germline gives CDR1 SEHNR, CDR2 FQNEAQ (reference sequence). The CDR3 extends over 13 amino acids. The CDR3 DNA follows: TGTGCCAGCAGCTTGAAGCGGGAGGGCGTCCAGTACTTC. Its translation is CASSLKREGVQYF.

This clone was observed a few times. This chain joins TRBV5-1 and TRBJ1-2, with D possibly TRBD1 on 6 matching bases. V lost 5 bases and J 6 bases, leaving 20 bases between the germline ends. Germline CDR1 and CDR2: SGHRS and YFSETQ. The CDR3 runs to 15 residues. The CDR3 bases are TGCGCCAGCAGTAATGGCCCGTTACAGGGCGATGGCTACACCTTC. This translates into CASSNGPLQGDGYTF.

The chain joins TRBV5-4 to TRBJ2-3; the match to TRBD2 covers 8 bases. With 6 bases clipped from V and 4 bases from J, the junction kept 10 bases outside the gene matches. This CDR3 spans 15 amino acids. CDR1 and CDR2 (germline): SGHNT, YYREEE (reference sequence). In nucleotides, the CDR3 is TGTGCCAGCAACCAAGCGGGAGTAAGCGCAGATACGCAGTATTTT. It yields the protein CASNQAGVSADTQYF.

The CDR3 nucleotides read TGTGCCAGCGGCTACAGAACCCCCTCCTACGAGCAGTACTTC. Its translation is CASGYRTPSYEQYF. V usage is TRBV27 and J usage is TRBJ2-7; no reliable D call. Germline-derived CDR1 and CDR2 are MNHEY and SMNVEV (reference sequence). The ends were cut back, 8 bases at V and 0 bases at J, with 14 bases in the middle. The CDR3 extends over 14 amino acids.

This clone was detected only once. The chain joins TRBV6-6 to TRBJ2-5; TRBD2 agrees at 8 bases. Germline CDR1 is MNHNY and CDR2 is SVGAGI (reference sequence). Trimming removed 4 bases from V and 4 bases from J; junction bases left unmatched: 2. The CDR3 is made up of 13 amino acids. The CDR3 loop reads CASSWAGGETQYF. The CDR3 nucleotides are TGTGCCAGCAGTTGGGCGGGAGGAGAGACCCAGTACTTC.

This rearrangement joins TRBV15 to TRBJ2-1; D gene ambiguous. This CDR3 has 14 residues. Germline V gene sequence: CDR1 LNHNV, CDR2 YYDKDF (reference sequence). Between the trimmed V and J ends, which lost 1 base and 8 bases, there was a span of 12 bases. The CDR3 sequence is CATSRAKLVDEQFF. The CDR3 DNA is TGTGCCACCAGCAGAGCCAAGCTAGTAGATGAGCAGTTCTTC.